This passage covers 16 T cell receptor beta chains from one sample sequenced in a study of blood T cell repertoires in COVID-19. The table came from immunoSEQ multiplex PCR; TCRdb's copy has only in-frame clones and leaves some out. Among 250,000 to 400,000 clones listed, about 90% were seen once. The sequencing input was peripheral blood. The receptor set was obtained from a woman under 40 with COVID-19, enrolled during active disease.

V gene TRBV30 combines with J gene TRBJ1-6; weak D call: TRBD1 (5 bases). The germline V gene encodes CDR1 GTSNPN and CDR2 SVGIG (reference sequence). The V end lost 2 bases, the J end lost 0 bases, and 11 bases lay between the germline ends. CDR3 size: 16 residues. For the CDR3, the DNA is TGTGCCTGGAGTCCTACAGACAGCTCCTATAATTCACCCCTCCACTTT. Translated, it gives CAWSPTDSSYNSPLHF.

Only one count was recorded for this clone. The chain joins TRBV24-1 to TRBJ2-1; 9 bases agree with TRBD1. Germline V gene data show CDR1 as KGHDR and CDR2 as SFDVKD. With 6 bases clipped from V and 2 bases from J, the junction kept 4 bases outside the gene matches. The CDR3 extends over 15 amino acids. This chain's CDR3 is CATSTRDRAYNEQFF. For the CDR3, the DNA is TGTGCCACCAGTACCCGGGACAGGGCCTACAATGAGCAGTTCTTC.

This rearrangement joins TRBV5-1 to TRBJ1-6; 9 nucleotides match TRBD1. V shed 0 bases, J shed 9 bases, and the junction held 4 bases outside the gene matches. The CDR3 runs 15 residues. CDR1 is SGHRS and CDR2 is YFSETQ in the germline V gene. The CDR3 DNA reads TGCGCCAGCAGCTTGGAAGGACAGGGGTTTTCACCCCTCCACTTT. As protein: CASSLEGQGFSPLHF.

This chain links TRBV19 with TRBJ1-1; D is perhaps TRBD1 (6 bases). This CDR3 comprises 13 residues. V shed 3 bases and J shed 4 bases, with 9 bases lying between them. Germline CDR1 is LNHDA and CDR2 is SQIVND (reference sequence). The CDR3 here is CASSIQGTTEAFF. The CDR3 coding sequence is TGTGCCAGTAGTATTCAGGGGACCACTGAAGCTTTCTTT.

The V gene is TRBV2, the J gene TRBJ1-1, with 7 bases fitting TRBD1. The CDR3 runs to 14 residues. The germline V gene has CDR1 SNHLY and CDR2 FYNNEI. With V trimmed by 9 bases and J by 1 base, 8 bases remained unmatched. The CDR3 DNA sequence: TGTGCCAGAGGAAGGGGGCGGCCGAACACTGAAGCTTTCTTT. Residues: CARGRGRPNTEAFF.

CDR3 in amino acids: CASSLLEFSNTEAFF. CDR3 nucleotides: TGTGCCAGCAGTTTACTGGAGTTTTCGAACACTGAAGCTTTCTTT. V is TRBV28 and J is TRBJ1-1; D is uncertain. CDR1 is MDHEN, CDR2 SYDVKM, per germline. V lost 2 bases and J 1 base, leaving 11 bases between the germline ends. The CDR3 has 15 residues.

The CDR3 coding sequence is TGTGCCAGCAGTTTCGGGCAGGGTGTAGGCTACACCTTC. Protein product: CASSFGQGVGYTF. The chain joins TRBV12-3 or TRBV12-4 to TRBJ1-2, with a tentative D call TRBD1 (5 bases). The CDR3 loop spans 13 amino acids. V was clipped by 3 bases and J by 8 bases, with 13 bases between them.

The V and J genes are TRBV5-5 and TRBJ1-6; 8 bases line up with TRBD1. Germline CDR1 SGHKS, CDR2 YYEKEE (reference sequence). The CDR3 sequence is 14 residues long. Trimming took 4 bases from V and 8 from J; bases not matched to a gene: 5. For the CDR3, the DNA is TGTGCCAGCAGCACGACAGGGGAATATTCACCCCTCCACTTT. Its protein is CASSTTGEYSPLHF.

The rearrangement links TRBV27 to TRBJ2-5, with D possibly TRBD2 on 6 matching bases. Germline V gives CDR1 MNHEY, CDR2 SMNVEV (reference sequence). The CDR3 has 14 amino acids. The ends were cut back, 6 bases at V and 4 bases at J, with 15 bases in the middle. The CDR3 coding sequence is TGTGCCAGCAGACCAACCTCGGGAGTAGAGACCCAGTACTTC. Translation: CASRPTSGVETQYF.

This chain links TRBV21-1 with TRBJ1-3. TRBV21-1 is assigned pseudogene status. The CDR3 runs 15 residues. The CDR3 bases are TGTGCCAGCAGCAAAGGGGAGAGCTCTGGAAACACCATATATTTT. It codes for CASSKGESSGNTIYF.

The rearrangement joins TRBV6-5 to TRBJ2-5, with D unclear. There are 13 residues in the CDR3. The germline gives CDR1 MNHEY, CDR2 SVGAGI. V gave up 6 bases and J gave up 2 bases, with 10 bases separating them. CDR3 amino acids: CASSVERQETQYF. As DNA, the CDR3 is TGTGCCAGCAGCGTGGAGAGGCAAGAGACCCAGTACTTC.

The chain employs TRBV27 and TRBJ1-1; 11 nucleotides align to TRBD1. Germline V CDR1 and CDR2: MNHEY, SMNVEV (reference sequence). CDR3 length: 15 amino acids. The V and J ends lost 6 bases and 4 bases, in that order; junction bases with no gene match: 7. The DNA of the CDR3 is TGTGCCAGCAGCCAGCCGGGACAGGGGGTCACTGAAGCTTTCTTT. Residues: CASSQPGQGVTEAFF.

The chain combines TRBV27 with TRBJ1-2, with D maybe TRBD1 (5 bases). The CDR3 is made up of 13 amino acids. CDR1 is MNHEY, CDR2 SMNVEV, per germline (reference sequence). V gave up 3 bases and J gave up 8 bases, with 13 bases separating them. The chain's CDR3 is CASSFGGTRGYTF. CDR3 bases: TGTGCCAGCAGTTTCGGGGGAACAAGGGGCTACACCTTC.

The chain carries TRBV9 and TRBJ2-3; maybe TRBD1 (5 bases). This CDR3 contains 14 residues. Trimming took off 2 bases at V and 0 bases at J, with 7 bases between the two ends. Germline CDR1 SGDLS, CDR2 YYNGEE. CDR3: CASSVSGSTDTQYF. The CDR3 DNA sequence: TGTGCCAGCAGCGTCTCAGGGAGCACAGATACGCAGTATTTT.

The genes are TRBV5-6 and TRBJ2-7, with 12 nucleotides matching TRBD2. Germline V gene data show CDR1 as SGHDT and CDR2 as YYEEEE. CDR3 size: 15 residues. The junction had 7 bases not matched to a gene; V was cut back by 4 bases and J by 5 bases. The CDR3 spells CASSPLLAGGHEQYF. The CDR3 nucleotides read TGTGCCAGCAGCCCTCTACTAGCGGGAGGCCACGAGCAGTACTTC.

CDR3 DNA: TGCGCCAGCAGATCATCACCAACTTCAAACTATGGCTACACCTTC. This translates into CASRSSPTSNYGYTF. The chain couples TRBV5-1 to TRBJ1-2, with D hard to call. The CDR3 has 15 amino acids. Looked up from germline, CDR1 is SGHRS and CDR2 is YFSETQ. The V end lost 5 bases, the J end lost 2 bases, and 16 bases lay between the germline ends.